What follows is one T cell receptor beta chain and its context. Its antigen is unidentified. The data were obtained in a study of blood T cells in healthy people across ages. Overall study: In model experiments, template switching was able to capture about one barcoded beta molecule for every two T cells that were present. Points from the study as a whole: It was the long-lived donors that had more naive CD4+ cells and higher diversity than aged donors.

Primers used in a second PCR of roughly 6 to 11 cycles were a sample-barcoded 5' primer and a J-beta primer mix. TCRdb fed the 5' RACE reads into MiXCR, producing one record per CDR3 protein. The table shows 700,000 or so distinct CDR3 sequences, with about a fifth occurring only once. Sequencing used blood. The sequence derives from a man aged 65 to 85 in good health.

CDR3 sequence reads: CASSSPTGKPKTYEQYF. The CDR3 DNA sequence: TGTGCCAGCAGCTCCCCCACCGGTAAGCCGAAAACCTACGAGCAGTACTTC. V usage is TRBV5-6 and J usage is TRBJ2-1; D gene unclear. The closer fit of TRBJ2-7 to the DNA end suggests the J call may be wrong. Per germline, CDR1 SGHDT and CDR2 YYEEEE. The CDR3 length is 17 residues.